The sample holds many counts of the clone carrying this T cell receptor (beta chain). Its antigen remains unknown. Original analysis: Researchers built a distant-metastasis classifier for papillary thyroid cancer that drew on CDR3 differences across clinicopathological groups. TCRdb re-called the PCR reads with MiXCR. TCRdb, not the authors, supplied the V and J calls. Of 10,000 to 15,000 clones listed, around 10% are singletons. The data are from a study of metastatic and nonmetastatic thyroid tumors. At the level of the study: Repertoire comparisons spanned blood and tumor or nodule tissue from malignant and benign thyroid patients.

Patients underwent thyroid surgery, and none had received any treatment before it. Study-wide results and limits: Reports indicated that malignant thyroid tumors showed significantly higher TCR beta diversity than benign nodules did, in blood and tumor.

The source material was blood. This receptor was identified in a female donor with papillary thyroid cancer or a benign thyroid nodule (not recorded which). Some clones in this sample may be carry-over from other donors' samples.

This CDR3 reads CSVPNYRTSGGLYYNEQFF. The CDR3 DNA follows: TGCAGCGTCCCTAATTACCGTACTAGCGGGGGTCTATACTACAATGAGCAGTTCTTC. The chain joins TRBV29-1 to TRBJ2-1; 11 bases are shared with TRBD2. Per germline, CDR1 SQVTM and CDR2 ANQGSEA. The CDR3 is 19 residues long. With 6 bases clipped from V and 3 bases from J, the junction kept 19 bases outside the gene matches.